Listed below are T cell receptor beta chains from one sample, sequenced in a study of long-term antiretroviral therapy in people with HIV. Generated by immunoSEQ multiplex PCR, the TCRdb table keeps only in-frame clones and is missing some. Among under 45,000 clones, around 84% were seen once, and the ten largest hold roughly 4.8%. The specimen comprised unsorted PBMCs, sampled just under 2.9 years before starting antiretroviral therapy. The receptor set was obtained from a woman in her thirties with HIV. Both conserved end residues are part of each CDR3. Each record gives: V gene, D gene, J gene, clone size, CDR3 DNA, CDR3 protein. D genes are given only for firm matches. Not all rows give a size; the values are once, few, many and, for expanded clones, a class.

v_call: TRBV7-9
d_call: -
j_call: TRBJ1-6
clone_size: -
cdr3_nt: TGTGCCAGCAGGCGCCCTGGGAGAGATTCACCCCTCCACTTT
cdr3_aa: CASRRPGRDSPLHF

v_call: TRBV6-6
d_call: -
j_call: TRBJ2-5
clone_size: -
cdr3_nt: TGTGCCAGCATGTACCCCCGGGAGACCCAGTACTTC
cdr3_aa: CASMYPRETQYF

v_call: TRBV7-3
d_call: -
j_call: TRBJ1-2
clone_size: few
cdr3_nt: TGTGCCAGCAGCCCGAAACAGGGCTTGGGCTACACCTTC
cdr3_aa: CASSPKQGLGYTF

v_call: TRBV5-1
d_call: -
j_call: TRBJ2-5
clone_size: -
cdr3_nt: TGCGCCAGCAGCTTGGTTGGAGGGGACTTCGCCCAGACCCAGTACTTC
cdr3_aa: CASSLVGGDFAQTQYF

v_call: TRBV11-2
d_call: -
j_call: TRBJ1-6
clone_size: -
cdr3_nt: TGTGCCAGCAGCTTACTGCAGGGGAATTCACCCCTCCACTTT
cdr3_aa: CASSLLQGNSPLHF

v_call: TRBV29-1
d_call: -
j_call: TRBJ1-1
clone_size: few
cdr3_nt: TGCAGCGCGGCCGGCAGGGCGAACACTGAAGCTTTCTTT
cdr3_aa: CSAAGRANTEAFF

v_call: TRBV5-8
d_call: -
j_call: TRBJ1-6
clone_size: -
cdr3_nt: TGTGCCAGCAGCTTCTCACCAGGTGAGGATTCACCCCTCCACTTT
cdr3_aa: CASSFSPGEDSPLHF

v_call: TRBV19
d_call: -
j_call: TRBJ2-5
clone_size: -
cdr3_nt: TGTGCCAGTAGCCTGACCCGGACGGCCAAAAAAGAGACCCAGTACTTC
cdr3_aa: CASSLTRTAKKETQYF

v_call: TRBV20-1
d_call: -
j_call: TRBJ1-1
clone_size: few
cdr3_nt: TGCAGTGCTTCGCAGGGCACTGAAGCTTTCTTT
cdr3_aa: CSASQGTEAFF

v_call: TRBV12-5
d_call: TRBD2
j_call: TRBJ2-7
clone_size: -
cdr3_nt: TGTGCTAGTGGCCTGGGGAGGGCACAGAACGAGCAGTACTTC
cdr3_aa: CASGLGRAQNEQYF

v_call: TRBV5-5
d_call: -
j_call: TRBJ2-5
clone_size: -
cdr3_nt: TGTGCCAGCAGCTTGGTCCGGGGCCAAGAGACCCAGTACTTC
cdr3_aa: CASSLVRGQETQYF

v_call: TRBV5-1
d_call: -
j_call: TRBJ1-1
clone_size: -
cdr3_nt: TGCGCCAGCAGCTCCCTGTGGGGGAACACTGAAGCTTTCTTT
cdr3_aa: CASSSLWGNTEAFF

v_call: TRBV2
d_call: -
j_call: TRBJ2-1
clone_size: -
cdr3_nt: TGTGCCAGCAGCTACTCCTCCGACCCTTACAATGAGCAGTTCTTC
cdr3_aa: CASSYSSDPYNEQFF

v_call: TRBV6-1
d_call: -
j_call: TRBJ2-5
clone_size: -
cdr3_nt: TGTGCCAGCAGTCTTGCGGTCGGTGGGGAGACCCAGTACTTC
cdr3_aa: CASSLAVGGETQYF

v_call: TRBV6-5
d_call: TRBD1
j_call: TRBJ1-1
clone_size: -
cdr3_nt: TGTGCCAGCAGTAGGGACAGGGGTGGCACTGAAGCTTTCTTT
cdr3_aa: CASSRDRGGTEAFF

v_call: TRBV7-2
d_call: -
j_call: TRBJ2-1
clone_size: -
cdr3_nt: TGTGCCAGCAGCTTAGGATCCGAGCGGATCAATGAGCAGTTCTTC
cdr3_aa: CASSLGSERINEQFF

v_call: TRBV5-1
d_call: -
j_call: TRBJ1-4
clone_size: -
cdr3_nt: TGCGCCAGCAGCTTCACTTACTTCATTAATGAAAAACTGTTTTTT
cdr3_aa: CASSFTYFINEKLFF

v_call: TRBV19
d_call: -
j_call: TRBJ1-1
clone_size: -
cdr3_nt: TGTGCCAGTAGTGTTGGATTGTCGGTTGGGGGTCTGACTGAAGCTTTCTTT
cdr3_aa: CASSVGLSVGGLTEAFF

v_call: TRBV7-9
d_call: TRBD1
j_call: TRBJ1-6
clone_size: -
cdr3_nt: TGTGCCAGCAGGCGACAGGGGTCCCCCCTCCACTTT
cdr3_aa: CASRRQGSPLHF

v_call: TRBV2
d_call: -
j_call: TRBJ1-3
clone_size: few
cdr3_nt: TGTGCCAGCAGTGACTCAGGGGCTGGAAACACCATATATTTT
cdr3_aa: CASSDSGAGNTIYF

v_call: TRBV30
d_call: -
j_call: TRBJ1-3
clone_size: -
cdr3_nt: TGTGCCTGGAGTCCTTCGTGGGGTCCCAGAGGAAACACCATATATTTT
cdr3_aa: CAWSPSWGPRGNTIYF

v_call: TRBV6-1
d_call: -
j_call: TRBJ2-5
clone_size: -
cdr3_nt: TGTGCCAGTGATTTGATGGGGGGCCAAGAGACCCAGTACTTC
cdr3_aa: CASDLMGGQETQYF

v_call: TRBV7-9
d_call: -
j_call: TRBJ1-2
clone_size: -
cdr3_nt: TGTGCCAGCAGCTTAAATCAGGACAAGAACTATGGCTACACCTTC
cdr3_aa: CASSLNQDKNYGYTF

v_call: TRBV6-5
d_call: -
j_call: TRBJ2-5
clone_size: -
cdr3_nt: TGTGCCAGCAGTTATTACCGGGGCCAAGAGACCCAGTACTTC
cdr3_aa: CASSYYRGQETQYF

v_call: TRBV5-6
d_call: TRBD1
j_call: TRBJ1-1
clone_size: -
cdr3_nt: TGTGCCAGCAGCCCGGGGGACAGGAGCACTGAAGCTTTCTTT
cdr3_aa: CASSPGDRSTEAFF

v_call: TRBV7-2
d_call: -
j_call: TRBJ1-2
clone_size: -
cdr3_nt: TGTGCCAGCAGCCCGCCGATTTTAAACTATGGCTACACCTTC
cdr3_aa: CASSPPILNYGYTF

v_call: TRBV6-1
d_call: -
j_call: TRBJ2-7
clone_size: -
cdr3_nt: TGTGCCAGCAGTGAAGCCGTGACATTCCCATCCGAGCAGTACTTC
cdr3_aa: CASSEAVTFPSEQYF

v_call: TRBV4-1
d_call: TRBD1
j_call: TRBJ2-2
clone_size: few
cdr3_nt: TGCGCCAGCAGCCAAGAACAGGGGGTTTACACCGGGGAGCTGTTTTTT
cdr3_aa: CASSQEQGVYTGELFF

v_call: TRBV30
d_call: -
j_call: TRBJ1-1
clone_size: -
cdr3_nt: TGTGCCTGGAGTGTTGACAGCGCTAACACTGAAGCTTTCTTT
cdr3_aa: CAWSVDSANTEAFF

v_call: TRBV5-5
d_call: TRBD1
j_call: TRBJ1-2
clone_size: -
cdr3_nt: TGTGCCAGCAGCTCGATCCGGGACAGGGGCATCTATGGCTACACCTTC
cdr3_aa: CASSSIRDRGIYGYTF

v_call: TRBV27
d_call: TRBD2
j_call: TRBJ2-5
clone_size: -
cdr3_nt: TGTGCCAGCAGCGTGTCCGGGACTAGCGGGGAGACCCAGTACTTC
cdr3_aa: CASSVSGTSGETQYF

v_call: TRBV12-5
d_call: -
j_call: TRBJ1-1
clone_size: once
cdr3_nt: TGTGCTAGTGGTTTGGAGGGTTACACTGAAGCTTTCTTT
cdr3_aa: CASGLEGYTEAFF

v_call: TRBV5-6
d_call: -
j_call: TRBJ1-2
clone_size: -
cdr3_nt: TGTGCCAGCAGTAGCCCATTCGGGACACCGACGAACTATGGCTACACCTTC
cdr3_aa: CASSSPFGTPTNYGYTF

v_call: TRBV5-4
d_call: TRBD1
j_call: TRBJ1-1
clone_size: -
cdr3_nt: TGTGCCAGCAGCTTCCGGGACAGGGGAGGCACTGAAGCTTTCTTT
cdr3_aa: CASSFRDRGGTEAFF

v_call: TRBV10-3
d_call: -
j_call: TRBJ1-2
clone_size: -
cdr3_nt: TGTGCCATCAGTGAGTCGATCCAGGGAGACGAGATCTATGGCTACACCTTC
cdr3_aa: CAISESIQGDEIYGYTF

v_call: TRBV9
d_call: TRBD1
j_call: TRBJ2-1
clone_size: -
cdr3_nt: TGTGCCAGCAGCGTAGGGACAGGAATCGCTGAGCAGTTCTTC
cdr3_aa: CASSVGTGIAEQFF

v_call: TRBV5-6
d_call: -
j_call: TRBJ1-1
clone_size: once
cdr3_nt: TGTGCCAGCAGTCCCGGGTGGGGTGAATTGGATACTGAAGCTTTCTTT
cdr3_aa: CASSPGWGELDTEAFF

v_call: TRBV2
d_call: -
j_call: TRBJ2-3
clone_size: -
cdr3_nt: TGTGCCAGCAGGGGTCCCGGCGGGGGCTCTAGCACAGATACGCAGTATTTT
cdr3_aa: CASRGPGGGSSTDTQYF

v_call: TRBV29-1
d_call: -
j_call: TRBJ2-2
clone_size: -
cdr3_nt: TGCAGCGTTGAAGATTTTGGGGCCACCCTAAACACCGGGGAGCTGTTTTTT
cdr3_aa: CSVEDFGATLNTGELFF

v_call: TRBV10-3
d_call: -
j_call: TRBJ2-3
clone_size: -
cdr3_nt: TGTGCCATCAGTGTGGATCCAGACCTGGATACGCAGTATTTT
cdr3_aa: CAISVDPDLDTQYF

v_call: TRBV9
d_call: -
j_call: TRBJ2-1
clone_size: -
cdr3_nt: TGTGCCAGCAGCGCGACTGAATACAATGAGCAGTTCTTC
cdr3_aa: CASSATEYNEQFF

v_call: TRBV5-1
d_call: -
j_call: TRBJ1-1
clone_size: -
cdr3_nt: TGCGCCAGCAGCTCCCTCGGGGGCAGAACTGAAGCTTTCTTT
cdr3_aa: CASSSLGGRTEAFF

v_call: TRBV10-3
d_call: TRBD1
j_call: TRBJ2-6
clone_size: -
cdr3_nt: TGTGCCATCAGTCCTCCTCCGGCGACAGGGGCTGGGGCCAACGTCCTGACTTTC
cdr3_aa: CAISPPPATGAGANVLTF

v_call: TRBV5-1
d_call: -
j_call: TRBJ2-5
clone_size: once
cdr3_nt: TGCGCCAGCAGCCCCCAAGGGGGGCCCCAAGAGACCCAGTACTTC
cdr3_aa: CASSPQGGPQETQYF

v_call: TRBV30
d_call: -
j_call: TRBJ1-4
clone_size: -
cdr3_nt: TGTGCCTTGAGAACCGGGACATCTCTGTTTTTT
cdr3_aa: CALRTGTSLFF

v_call: TRBV7-9
d_call: -
j_call: TRBJ1-6
clone_size: few
cdr3_nt: TGTGCCAGCAGCTTAGAAACCGGGGGTGTTTCACCCCTCCACTTT
cdr3_aa: CASSLETGGVSPLHF